The 22 T cell receptor beta chains below all came from one sample that was sequenced in a study of CD8+ T cells in alopecia areata. Extracted RNA was reverse transcribed, and the resulting cDNA served as sequencing template. Some clones are missing from TCRdb's copy, which holds only in-frame ones; the method was immunoSEQ multiplex PCR. The table lists about 82,000 clones, roughly 51% of them singletons. Sequencing was performed on NKG2D-high CD8+ T cells sorted from blood. These TCRs come from a human donor with alopecia areata.

V is TRBV18 and J is TRBJ2-5; D call uncertain. Germline V gene lookup returns CDR1 KGHSH and CDR2 LQKENI. V shed 3 bases and J shed 1 base, with 9 bases lying between them. The CDR3 runs to 14 residues. The CDR3, as DNA: TGTGCCAGCTCACCCCCCTGGGGCCAAGAGACCCAGTACTTC. Translation gives CASSPPWGQETQYF.

V usage is TRBV9 and J usage is TRBJ2-2; tentative D call: TRBD1 (5 bases). The germline V and J ends were trimmed by 5 bases and 8 bases, with 13 bases remaining between them. This CDR3 contains 13 residues. CDR1 and CDR2 (germline): SGDLS, YYNGEE. The CDR3 loop is CASRDKGVGELFF. The CDR3 DNA reads as TGTGCCAGCAGAGATAAAGGGGTAGGGGAGCTGTTTTTT.

CDR3 nucleotide sequence: TGTGCCAGCAGCGTGGGTACCACCGGGGAGCTGTTTTTT. Translation gives CASSVGTTGELFF. The chain employs TRBV9 and TRBJ2-2; D call uncertain. The CDR3 contains 13 residues. Germline CDR1 reads SGDLS; CDR2 reads YYNGEE. Trimming took off 2 bases at V and 4 bases at J, with 6 bases between the two ends.

Only a few counts were recorded for this clone. This chain joins TRBV28 and TRBJ2-7; D unclear. The germline gives CDR1 MDHEN, CDR2 SYDVKM. This CDR3 region has 11 residues. V was trimmed by 4 bases and J by 7 bases, leaving 8 bases between them. The CDR3 sequence is CASSSYWEQYF. CDR3 nucleotide sequence: TGTGCCAGCAGTTCCTATTGGGAGCAGTACTTC.

This clone was detected only a few times. The chain uses TRBV19 and TRBJ2-7; 8 positions agree with TRBD1. The CDR3 consists of 15 residues. Germline V gene lookup returns CDR1 LNHDA and CDR2 SQIVND (reference sequence). J was trimmed by 2 bases and V by 4 bases; bases with no gene match: 7. DNA of the CDR3: TGTGCCAGTAGTACGGGGACAGGTTTGACCTACGAGCAGTACTTC. The encoded protein is CASSTGTGLTYEQYF. The variable domain in full, completed from reference TRBV19 and TRBJ2-7, reads DGGITQSPKYLFRKEGQNVTLSCEQNLNHDAMYWYRQDPGQGLRLIYYSQIVNDFQKGDIAEGYSVSREKKESFPLTVTSAQKNPTAFYLCASSTGTGLTYEQYFGPGTRLTVT.

CDR3 sequence: CSVPQGVQQFF. In DNA form, the CDR3 reads TGCAGCGTGCCACAGGGCGTTCAGCAGTTCTTC. The chain employs TRBV29-1 and TRBJ2-1; maybe TRBD1 (6 bases). Per germline, CDR1 SQVTM and CDR2 ANQGSEA. This CDR3 comprises 11 residues. V gave up 6 bases and J gave up 11 bases, with 14 bases separating them.

J is TRBJ2-6 and V is TRBV9, with D hard to call. This CDR3 spans 15 amino acids. V was cut by 4 bases and J by 2 bases, with 10 bases left in between. The germline CDR1 and CDR2 sequences are SGDLS and YYNGEE. The CDR3 DNA follows: TGTGCCAGCAGCAAATCAGGAGCTGGGGCCAACGTCCTGACTTTC. Its protein is CASSKSGAGANVLTF.

This clone was detected only a few times. The chain links TRBV28 to TRBJ1-1; D unresolved. The germline gives CDR1 MDHEN, CDR2 SYDVKM. CDR3 size: 13 residues. V was pared by 5 bases and J by 5 bases, with 12 bases between. The CDR3 reads CASSPPGGTEAFF. DNA of the CDR3: TGTGCCAGCAGTCCACCGGGAGGTACTGAAGCTTTCTTT.

This clone appeared a few times. The chain is built from TRBV4-1 and TRBJ2-1; no definite D call. The CDR3 contains 13 residues. V was pared by 4 bases and J by 8 bases, with 12 bases between. Germline assignment: CDR1 MGHRA and CDR2 YSYEKL. CDR3 nucleotide sequence: TGCGCCAGCAGCCGAGCCCTCCACGATGAGCAGTTCTTC. This codes for CASSRALHDEQFF.

The V gene is TRBV7-8, the J gene TRBJ2-3, with 10 bases aligning to TRBD2. Losses at the gene ends were 4 bases for V and 1 base for J; bases not matched to a gene: 2. This CDR3 is built from 15 residues. The germline V gene encodes CDR1 SGHVS and CDR2 FQNEAQ. The CDR3 region has the DNA TGTGCCAGCAGCTACGGACTAGCGGGCACAGATACGCAGTATTTT. It translates to CASSYGLAGTDTQYF.

This clone was seen more than once but under ten times. The chain employs TRBV5-5 and TRBJ2-1; 9 nucleotides match TRBD1. The CDR3 loop spans 12 amino acids. V trimming: 3 bases; J trimming: 10 bases; junction bases outside the gene matches: 2. The V gene's germline CDR1 is SGHKS and CDR2 YYEKEE (reference sequence). CDR3 protein: CASSWTGEEQFF. The CDR3, as DNA: TGTGCCAGCAGCTGGACAGGGGAAGAGCAGTTCTTC.

The V call is TRBV5-1, the J call TRBJ1-5; D ambiguous. Germline assignment: CDR1 SGHRS and CDR2 YFSETQ. The CDR3 covers 14 residues. V was shortened by 0 bases and J by 5 bases, with 9 bases between the two germline ends. The CDR3 protein is CASSLVLFYQPQHF. The CDR3 coding sequence is TGCGCCAGCAGCTTGGTTTTGTTTTATCAGCCCCAGCATTTT.

V and J are TRBV2 and TRBJ2-5, with a tentative D call TRBD2 (5 bases). V gave up 4 bases and J gave up 9 bases, with 6 bases separating them. From germline, CDR1 is SNHLY and CDR2 FYNNEI. The CDR3 consists of 10 residues. As DNA, the CDR3 is TGTGCCAGCAGTGGAGGGTCCCAGTACTTC. It encodes CASSGGSQYF. The full variable domain, with the rest looked up from reference TRBV2 and TRBJ2-5, is EPEVTQTPSHQVTQMGQEVILRCVPISNHLYFYWYRQILGQKVEFLVSFYNNEISEKSEIFDDQFSVERPDGSNFTLKIRSTKLEDSAMYFCASSGGSQYFGPGTRLLVL.

The chain recombines TRBV5-6 with TRBJ2-3; D gene unclear. Germline V gene lookup returns CDR1 SGHDT and CDR2 YYEEEE. The CDR3 is made up of 14 amino acids. The V gene lost 6 bases and the J gene lost 4 bases, with 15 bases spanning the gap. The CDR3 bases are TGTGCCAGCAAAAATGGTTGGGGATCAGATACGCAGTATTTT. This codes for CASKNGWGSDTQYF.

In this sample, this clone turned up a few times. The rearrangement joins TRBV28 to TRBJ2-2; D is undetermined. Germline V gives CDR1 MDHEN, CDR2 SYDVKM. The CDR3 totals 15 residues. V was shortened by 5 bases and J by 6 bases, with 16 bases between the two germline ends. CDR3 amino acids: CASSGPLQVPGELFF. CDR3 bases: TGTGCCAGCAGTGGTCCCCTTCAGGTTCCCGGGGAGCTGTTTTTT.

J is TRBJ2-1 and V is TRBV27, with a weak D call TRBD1 (6 bases). The CDR3 is 12 amino acids. Germline V gives CDR1 MNHEY, CDR2 SMNVEV (reference sequence). V gave up 6 bases and J gave up 11 bases, with 14 bases separating them. The CDR3 spells CASSLPGTKQFF. CDR3 sequence (DNA): TGTGCCAGCAGCCTTCCCGGGACAAAGCAGTTCTTC.

V usage is TRBV28 and J usage is TRBJ2-3; D may match TRBD1 or TRBD2 (5 bases each). CDR1 is MDHEN, CDR2 SYDVKM, per germline. The CDR3 runs to 14 residues. V was cut by 5 bases and J by 2 bases, with 11 bases left in between. The chain's CDR3 is CASSKGPPTDTQYF. The CDR3 DNA reads TGTGCCAGCAGTAAGGGACCCCCCACAGATACGCAGTATTTT.

The chain employs TRBV7-2 and TRBJ1-1; no clear D. The CDR3 runs 16 residues. CDR1 and CDR2 from the germline V gene are SGHTA and FQGNSA. V lost 1 base, J lost 0 bases, and 12 bases lay in between. CDR3 DNA: TGTGCCAGCAGCTTAGGGGTCATTGTTATGAACACTGAAGCTTTCTTT. Protein: CASSLGVIVMNTEAFF.

V gene TRBV30 combines with J gene TRBJ2-2; D remains ambiguous. V lost 4 bases and J 6 bases, leaving 6 bases between the germline ends. The CDR3 runs 11 residues. CDR1 GTSNPN and CDR2 SVGIG come from the germline V gene (reference sequence). CDR3 DNA: TGTGCCTGGAAGGCGGCCGGGGAGCTGTTTTTT. Residues: CAWKAAGELFF.

The J gene is TRBJ2-7, the V gene TRBV6-5; tentatively, D is TRBD1 (6 bases). Trimming left V 6 bases short and J 6 bases short, with 18 bases between. This CDR3 spans 14 amino acids. Germline CDR1 and CDR2: MNHEY and SVGAGI. CDR3 residues: CASRSRDTRFEQYF. The CDR3 nucleotides are TGTGCCAGCAGATCCCGGGACACCAGGTTCGAGCAGTACTTC.

V usage is TRBV4-1 and J usage is TRBJ2-7, with TRBD2 matching 12 bases. Unmatched junction bases numbered 5, after V lost 1 base and J lost 7 bases. The CDR3 covers 15 residues. Germline lookup yields CDR1 MGHRA and CDR2 YSYEKL. CDR3 DNA: TGCGCCAGCAGCCAAGGACTAGCGGGAGATCGGGAGCAGTACTTC. This encodes CASSQGLAGDREQYF.

This clone was counted once. The rearrangement uses TRBV5-6 and TRBJ2-7; D not certain. There are 12 residues in the CDR3. Germline values: CDR1 SGHDT, CDR2 YYEEEE. The ends were cut back, 3 bases at V and 7 bases at J, with 11 bases in the middle. The CDR3 sequence: CASSWAGREQYF. The CDR3 bases are TGTGCCAGCAGCTGGGCAGGCAGGGAGCAGTACTTC.